The T cell receptor (beta chain) described here comes from a study of blood T cell repertoires in COVID-19. Across the study: PBMCs, B-cell-depleted T cells, or T cells were the source of the cDNA or gDNA that made up the material.

This CDR3 is built from 12 residues. The germline V gene encodes CDR1 WSHSY and CDR2 SAAADI. Losses at the gene ends were 6 bases for V and 15 bases for J; bases not matched to a gene: 10. How the authors handled the data: Amplification of reference gene primers was used by the study to estimate nucleated cell counts. TCRdb keeps only in-frame clones here, not all; method: immunoSEQ multiplex PCR. The D gene and trimming were derived from the DNA, and the V and J assignments and clone size from that table. This sample yields around 70,000 clones, of which over 85% are seen a single time; around 1.6% belongs to the top ten.

This chain connects TRBV10-2 to TRBJ2-1, with 8 bases identical to TRBD2. The sample was peripheral blood. The TCR was taken from a man aged 50 to 60 with acute or convalescent COVID-19. The CDR3 loop reads CASRYSSGGRFF. In DNA, the CDR3 is TGCGCCAGCAGATATAGCAGCGGGGGAAGGTTCTTC.